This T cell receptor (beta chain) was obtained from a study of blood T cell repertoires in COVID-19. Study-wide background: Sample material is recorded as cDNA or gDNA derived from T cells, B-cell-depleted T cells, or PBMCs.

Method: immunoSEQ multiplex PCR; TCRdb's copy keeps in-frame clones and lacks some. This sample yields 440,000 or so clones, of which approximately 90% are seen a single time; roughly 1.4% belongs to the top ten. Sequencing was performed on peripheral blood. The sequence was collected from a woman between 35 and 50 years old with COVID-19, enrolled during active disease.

In DNA form, the CDR3 reads TGTGCCAGCAGGCTAGCGGGAGGGCTGGGAGAGCAGTACTTC. Protein sequence: CASRLAGGLGEQYF. The chain links TRBV6-6 to TRBJ2-7; 12 nucleotides line up with TRBD2. V gave up 6 bases and J gave up 7 bases; unmatched junction bases: 7. The CDR3 is made up of 14 amino acids. Germline V CDR1 and CDR2: MNHNY, SVGAGI (reference sequence).